The 10 T cell receptor beta chains below come from one sample, sequenced in a study of spatial heterogeneity in lung cancer. TCRdb ran MiXCR on the 5' RACE reads and lists one entry per CDR3 protein. The sample holds 3,500 to 5,000 distinct CDR3 sequences, about 48% seen once. Regarding time point: sample taken at primary tumor resection. Unsorted samples of tumor, nontumor lung or frozen PBMC had their whole RNA sequenced. Source: PBMCs, taken at surgery. The receptors come from a female donor with early-stage non-small cell lung cancer.

Note on this clonotype: The library was built for alpha chains, so this beta chain is an off-target read and its size means little. The chain is built from TRBV5-1 and TRBJ2-2; D perhaps matches TRBD2 (6 bases). Germline V gives CDR1 SGHRS, CDR2 YFSETQ. This CDR3 region has 17 residues. Trimming stripped 7 bases from V and 2 bases from J, with 21 bases between. The CDR3 DNA sequence: TGCGCCAGCTTTCCGGGGGTCACCCTACTAAACACCGGGGAGCTGTTTTTT. This codes for CASFPGVTLLNTGELFF.

Note on this clonotype: The library was designed around alpha chains, so this beta chain is a stray read whose abundance carries little weight. This chain links TRBV13 with TRBJ2-1, with D possibly being TRBD2 (6 bases). V was pared by 4 bases and J by 5 bases, with 30 bases between. CDR1 PRHDT and CDR2 FYEKMQ come from the germline V gene (reference sequence). CDR3 length: 20 amino acids. CDR3 nucleotide sequence: TGTGCCAGCAGCTCCGAGGGACGAAACGTGGGGGGAATATACCACAATGAGCAGTTCTTC. It specifies CASSSEGRNVGGIYHNEQFF. The full variable domain, with the rest looked up from reference TRBV13 and TRBJ2-1, is AAGVIQSPRHLIKEKRETATLKCYPIPRHDTVYWYQQGPGQDPQFLISFYEKMQSDKGSIPDRFSAQQFSDYHSELNMSSLELGDSALYFCASSSEGRNVGGIYHNEQFFGPGTRLTVL.

Concerning this clonotype itself: This beta chain is a stray read from a library made for alpha chains; its abundance is not meaningful. V and J are TRBV20-1 and TRBJ2-1, with 11 bases that match TRBD2. Germline V gene data show CDR1 as DFQATT and CDR2 as SNEGSKA (reference sequence). The CDR3 is 15 residues long. J gave up 9 bases and V 1 base, and 8 bases lay outside the gene matches. In nucleotides, the CDR3 is TGCAGTGCTAGAGGTCCGGGACTAGCGGATGGTGAGCAGTTCTTC. Translating it yields CSARGPGLADGEQFF.

This clonotype was detected a few times. As an off-target read in a library built for alpha chains, this beta chain has a frequency of little significance. The V gene is TRBV20-1, the J gene TRBJ2-7; 8 nucleotides align to TRBD1. The CDR3 totals 12 residues. Per germline, CDR1 DFQATT and CDR2 SNEGSKA (reference sequence). J lost 9 bases, V lost 6 bases, and 10 bases had no gene match. CDR3 sequence (DNA): TGCAGTGCCAGGCAGGGGGCGTTCGGGCAGTACGTC. Translated, it gives CSARQGAFGQYV.

Notes on this clonotype: This beta chain was picked up by a library intended for alpha chains and is off target, so its count carries little meaning. This chain joins TRBV11-2 and TRBJ2-1; D not resolved. From germline, CDR1 is SGHAT and CDR2 FQNNGV. The V and J ends lost 2 bases and 0 bases respectively, with 8 bases between them. CDR3 size: 15 residues. CDR3: CASSLMSGSYNEQFF. The CDR3 DNA reads TGTGCCAGCAGCTTAATGTCAGGCTCCTACAATGAGCAGTTCTTC.

Of note for this clonotype: This beta chain is an unintended read in a library built for alpha chains; its size means little. CDR3 DNA: TGTGCCAGCAGCTTAGGGTGGACAACTAGCGGGAGCTCCTACAATGAGCAGTTCTTC. Translated: CASSLGWTTSGSSYNEQFF. V gene TRBV7-6 combines with J gene TRBJ2-1; the match to TRBD2 covers 11 bases. CDR3 length equals 19 residues. J lost 0 bases, V lost 1 base, and 8 bases had no gene match. CDR1 is SGHVS, CDR2 FNYEAQ, per germline.

This clonotype has only one observation. A library made for alpha chains picked up this beta chain off target, so its size means little. This sequence joins TRBV5-4 and TRBJ2-1; 7 bases are a match to TRBD1. The CDR3 is 17 amino acids. With 0 bases clipped from V and 0 bases from J, the junction kept 6 bases outside the gene matches. The germline CDR1 and CDR2 sequences are SGHNT and YYREEE (reference sequence). CDR3 sequence (DNA): TGTGCCAGCAGCTTGGCAGGGGGACAGAGCTCCTACAATGAGCAGTTCTTC. This gives the protein CASSLAGGQSSYNEQFF. The variable domain in full, completed from reference TRBV5-4 and TRBJ2-1, reads ETGVTQSPTHLIKTRGQQVTLRCSSQSGHNTVSWYQQALGQGPQFIFQYYREEENGRGNFPPRFSGLQFPNYSSELNVNALELDDSALYLCASSLAGGQSSYNEQFFGPGTRLTVL.

About this clonotype: This beta chain was picked up by a library intended for alpha chains and is off target, so its count carries little meaning. The chain is built from TRBV5-1 and TRBJ2-1, with D possibly TRBD2 on 5 matching bases. The CDR3 loop spans 12 amino acids. Trimming pared 1 base from V and 8 bases from J, leaving 7 bases between. From germline, CDR1 is SGHRS and CDR2 YFSETQ. CDR3 bases: TGCGCCAGCAGCTTGACTAGTCATGAGCAGTTCTTC. Translation: CASSLTSHEQFF.

This clonotype was seen a handful of times. Because this beta chain is a stray read in a library intended to capture alpha chains, its abundance should not be given much weight. The V gene is TRBV7-9, the J gene TRBJ2-2; maybe TRBD2 (6 bases). Germline-derived CDR1 and CDR2 are SEHNR and FQNEAQ (reference sequence). The V end lost 4 bases, the J end lost 3 bases, and 12 bases lay between the germline ends. The CDR3 loop spans 15 amino acids. CDR3 amino acids: CASSSGTPHTGELFF. CDR3 nucleotide sequence: TGTGCCAGCAGCTCAGGGACTCCACACACCGGGGAGCTGTTTTTT.

There are a few counts of this clonotype. In a library made to pick up alpha chains, this beta chain is a stray read with a size that means little. This chain joins TRBV6-5 and TRBJ2-7; weak D call: TRBD1 (6 bases). CDR3 length equals 15 residues. Germline CDR1 reads MNHEY; CDR2 reads SVGAGI. The V and J ends lost 2 bases and 1 base respectively, with 12 bases between them. The DNA for the CDR3 is TGTGCCAGCAGTTACACCGAGACAGGTTCCTACGAGCAGTACTTC. It is translated as CASSYTETGSYEQYF.